The next 13 T cell receptor beta chains were all read from a single sample in a study of shared clonotypes between healthy human individuals. The assay was immunoSEQ multiplex PCR, and TCRdb's table has in-frame clones only and misses some. The sample carries 400,000 to 550,000 clones, less than 80% recorded once. The sample was PBMCs. The source of these receptors is a woman in her thirties or forties in good health. Some clones in this sample may be carry-over from other donors' samples.

This rearrangement joins TRBV7-2 to TRBJ2-6; D is perhaps TRBD2 (7 bases). CDR1 is SGHTA and CDR2 is FQGNSA in the germline V gene. This CDR3 spans 16 amino acids. Trimming shortened V by 5 bases and J by 2 bases, and 13 bases separated the two germline ends. The CDR3 is CASSARGGPGANVLTF. CDR3 DNA: TGTGCCAGCAGCGCTAGGGGGGGGCCTGGGGCCAACGTCCTGACTTTC.

This clone was seen only a few times. The V call is TRBV29-1, the J call TRBJ1-2; D is unresolved. V gave up 2 bases and J gave up 14 bases, with 12 bases separating them. The CDR3 spans 10 residues. The germline CDR1 and CDR2 sequences are SQVTM and ANQGSEA. This chain's CDR3 is CSVEPPKGTF. In nucleotides, the CDR3 is TGCAGCGTTGAACCCCCCAAGGGTACCTTC. Complete variable domain (other parts from reference TRBV29-1 and TRBJ1-2): SAVISQKPSRDICQRGTSLTIQCQVDSQVTMMFWYRQQPGQSLTLIATANQGSEATYESGFVIDKFPISRPNLTFSTLTVSNMSPEDSSIYLCSVEPPKGTFGSGTRLTVV.

This clone was seen once. This sequence joins TRBV28 and TRBJ1-2, with D unresolved. This CDR3 region has 12 residues. The germline gives CDR1 MDHEN, CDR2 SYDVKM. Trimming took 5 bases from V and 5 from J, leaving 9 bases between them. CDR3 bases: TGTGCCAGCAGTCTAACCGAATATGGCTACACCTTC. Amino acids: CASSLTEYGYTF.

The chain links TRBV5-1 to TRBJ1-4; D may be TRBD1 (6 bases). Germline V gene sequence: CDR1 SGHRS, CDR2 YFSETQ. There are 13 residues in the CDR3. The V end lost 0 bases, the J end lost 8 bases, and 8 bases lay between the germline ends. The CDR3: CASSLGQAEKLFF. CDR3 DNA: TGCGCCAGCAGCTTGGGACAGGCCGAAAAACTGTTTTTT.

The chain recombines TRBV27 with TRBJ2-2; no firm D call. The CDR3 runs to 15 residues. Germline CDR1 MNHEY, CDR2 SMNVEV (reference sequence). V dropped 6 bases and J dropped 2 bases, with 13 bases sitting between them. This CDR3 reads CASSRLDKNTGELFF. As DNA, the CDR3 is TGTGCCAGCAGCCGGCTCGACAAAAACACCGGGGAGCTGTTTTTT.

V gene TRBV18 combines with J gene TRBJ2-5; no clear D gene. Per the germline V gene, CDR1 is KGHSH and CDR2 is LQKENI. The V end lost 2 bases, the J end lost 5 bases, and 12 bases lay between the germline ends. The CDR3 is 14 residues long. The CDR3 nucleotides are TGTGCCAGCTCACCAGGCAGCAGATTGGAGACCCAGTACTTC. Protein product: CASSPGSRLETQYF.

The chain combines TRBV6-1 with TRBJ1-4, with 8 bases identical to TRBD1. CDR1 and CDR2 (germline): MNHNS, SASEGT. CDR3 length equals 17 residues. The V segment lost 4 bases and the J segment 4 bases; nucleotides outside the gene matches: 11. This CDR3 reads CASSARGHEAINEKLFF. CDR3 bases: TGTGCCAGCAGTGCCAGGGGGCATGAGGCGATTAATGAAAAACTGTTTTTT.

This chain uses TRBV7-2 with TRBJ2-7; either TRBD1 or TRBD2 may supply D (5 bases each). The CDR3 totals 16 residues. The V gene lost 1 base and the J gene lost 0 bases, with 13 bases spanning the gap. Germline assignment: CDR1 SGHTA and CDR2 FQGNSA. The CDR3 DNA follows: TGTGCCAGCAGCTTAGGGCTCGGGGCCAGCTCCTACGAGCAGTACTTC. This sequence encodes CASSLGLGASSYEQYF.

Only one count was recorded for this clone. The V call is TRBV7-9, the J call TRBJ2-3; D is perhaps TRBD1 (5 bases). The CDR3 contains 17 residues. Per germline, CDR1 SEHNR and CDR2 FQNEAQ (reference sequence). The V and J ends lost 5 bases and 1 base respectively, with 19 bases between them. CDR3 protein: CASSPSLGQGGTDTQYF. The DNA for the CDR3 is TGTGCCAGCAGCCCTTCTCTCGGGCAGGGTGGCACAGATACGCAGTATTTT.

This clone was observed a single time. The CDR3: CASSLGATGGLKLFF. CDR3 nucleotide sequence: TGTGCCAGCAGCTTAGGGGCCACCGGGGGTCTAAAACTGTTTTTT. V gene TRBV11-2 combines with J gene TRBJ1-4; D may be TRBD1 (5 bases). The CDR3 has 15 residues. Germline CDR1 is SGHAT and CDR2 is FQNNGV. The ends were cut back, 1 base at V and 10 bases at J, with 16 bases in the middle.

This chain connects TRBV5-6 to TRBJ2-7, with 11 positions matching TRBD2. CDR1 is SGHDT and CDR2 is YYEEEE in the germline V gene. The CDR3 runs to 15 residues. V dropped 4 bases and J dropped 2; count of bases not matched to a gene: 5. CDR3 residues: CASSAGTSGPYEQYF. In nucleotides, the CDR3 is TGTGCCAGCAGCGCCGGGACTAGCGGCCCCTACGAGCAGTACTTC.

This chain connects TRBV6-1 to TRBJ1-2, with no clear D. Trimming took 4 bases from V and 5 from J, leaving 11 bases between them. CDR1 is MNHNS and CDR2 is SASEGT in the germline V gene. The CDR3 has 13 amino acids. In DNA form, the CDR3 reads TGTGCCAGCAGTGCGGACTTCCTGTATGGCTACACCTTC. This gives the protein CASSADFLYGYTF.

This chain joins TRBV6-4 and TRBJ2-3, with 7 nucleotides matching TRBD2. This CDR3 has 15 amino acids. Germline loops: CDR1 MRHNA, CDR2 SNTAGT. Trimming at V came to 6 bases and at J to 0 bases, leaving 6 bases not matched to a gene. This chain's CDR3 is CASSPSGSSTDTQYF. CDR3 bases: TGTGCCAGCAGCCCTAGCGGATCTAGCACAGATACGCAGTATTTT.